The 25 T cell receptor beta chains in this list originate from one sample, sequenced in a study of CD8 T cells in ankylosing spondylitis. In TCRdb, the 5' RACE reads were re-called with MiXCR into one record per CDR3 protein. The sample has some 130,000 distinct CDR3 sequences, about 6.7% seen once. The specimen was blood, either unsorted or a sorted T cell fraction (not recorded which). The source of these receptors is a female donor with ankylosing spondylitis or in good health (not recorded which).

This clonotype was counted at least ten times. The J gene is TRBJ2-1, the V gene TRBV24-1; D is perhaps TRBD1 (5 bases). The CDR3 runs 16 residues. Germline V gene data show CDR1 as KGHDR and CDR2 as SFDVKD. V was cut by 3 bases and J by 3 bases, with 14 bases left in between. CDR3 loop: CATSDSSGTGYNEQFF. Written as DNA, the CDR3 is TGTGCCACCAGTGATAGTTCCGGAACAGGCTACAATGAGCAGTTCTTC.

This clonotype appeared many times. The chain carries TRBV11-2 and TRBJ2-5; D is perhaps TRBD1 (5 bases). Per germline, CDR1 SGHAT and CDR2 FQNNGV. The CDR3 runs to 13 residues. V was pared by 4 bases and J by 5 bases, with 11 bases between. The CDR3 DNA follows: TGTGCCAGCAGCTCATCAGGGCTCGAGACCCAGTACTTC. Protein: CASSSSGLETQYF.

This clonotype was recorded at least ten times. The chain has TRBV5-1 and TRBJ2-1, with TRBD2 matching 7 bases. The trim removed 3 bases at V and 0 bases at J, leaving 3 bases unmatched. There are 15 residues in the CDR3. The germline V gene encodes CDR1 SGHRS and CDR2 YFSETQ. CDR3 sequence: CASSSGGYSYNEQFF. Here the CDR3 DNA reads TGCGCCAGCAGCTCCGGGGGGTACTCCTACAATGAGCAGTTCTTC. Based on the CDR3 plus reference TRBV5-1 and TRBJ2-1, the full variable domain is KAGVTQTPRYLIKTRGQQVTLSCSPISGHRSVSWYQQTPGQGLQFLFEYFSETQRNKGNFPGRFSGRQFSNSRSEMNVSTLELGDSALYLCASSSGGYSYNEQFFGPGTRLTVL.

This clonotype has ten or more counts. This chain links TRBV5-1 with TRBJ2-2; 9 bases align to TRBD1. CDR1 and CDR2 from the germline V gene are SGHRS and YFSETQ. The CDR3 has 16 residues. The ends lost 5 bases at V and 3 bases at J; junction bases unmatched: 8. Here the CDR3 reads CASRTTGGKDTGELFF. Written as DNA, the CDR3 is TGCGCCAGCAGAACCACAGGGGGCAAGGACACCGGGGAGCTGTTTTTT.

This clonotype showed up many times. This chain links TRBV29-1 with TRBJ2-1; possible D gene TRBD2, 6 bases. Trimming cost V 2 bases and J 6 bases, with 8 bases left between them. Germline CDR1 and CDR2: SQVTM and ANQGSEA. The CDR3 spans 12 residues. Here the CDR3 DNA reads TGCAGCGTTGAACCCGGGGGCAATGAGCAGTTCTTC. Translating it yields CSVEPGGNEQFF.

This clonotype occurred many times. This chain connects TRBV5-1 to TRBJ2-7, with D perhaps given as TRBD1 or TRBD2 (6 bases each). The CDR3 is made up of 14 amino acids. Trimming shortened V by 4 bases and J by 4 bases, and 15 bases separated the two germline ends. CDR1 is SGHRS and CDR2 is YFSETQ in the germline V gene. This CDR3 is CASSPPGALYEQYF. DNA for the CDR3: TGCGCCAGCAGCCCCCCGGGGGCTCTTTACGAGCAGTACTTC.

The genes are TRBV5-1 and TRBJ2-2; weak D call: TRBD1 (5 bases). This CDR3 has 14 amino acids. Germline values: CDR1 SGHRS, CDR2 YFSETQ. The V and J ends lost 1 base and 5 bases respectively, with 9 bases between them. In DNA, the CDR3 is TGCGCCAGCAGCTTGTTTCCAGGGACCGGGGAGCTGTTTTTT. It yields the protein CASSLFPGTGELFF.

For this clonotype: A much larger clone is a single base away; this may be a read error. The genes are TRBV7-2 and TRBJ2-7; D is ambiguous. V lost 2 bases, J lost 0 bases, and 11 bases lay in between. Germline CDR1 is SGHTA and CDR2 is FQGNSA. This CDR3 comprises 15 residues. CDR3 sequence: CTSSLLVGHSYEQYF. DNA of the CDR3: TGTACCAGCAGCTTACTGGTCGGGCACTCCTACGAGCAGTACTTC. Looking up the rest from reference TRBV7-2 and TRBJ2-7 gives the full variable domain: GAGVSQSPSNKVTEKGKDVELRCDPISGHTALYWYRQSLGQGLEFLIYFQGNSAPDKSGLPSDRFSAERTGGSVSTLTIQRTQQEDSAVYLCTSSLLVGHSYEQYFGPGTRLTVT.

This clonotype was seen at least ten times. The chain employs TRBV4-3 and TRBJ2-6; possibly TRBD2 for D (6 bases). Looked up from germline, CDR1 is LGHNA and CDR2 is YSLEER. This CDR3 is 20 amino acids long. Trimming stripped 0 bases from V and 0 bases from J, with 18 bases between. The DNA of the CDR3 is TGCGCCAGCAGCCAAGAAGTCTCAGCGGGTAGATTCTCTGGGGCCAACGTCCTGACTTTC. Protein product: CASSQEVSAGRFSGANVLTF.

This clonotype was seen a handful of times. The rearrangement uses TRBV7-9 and TRBJ1-2, with 9 bases aligning to TRBD1. From germline, CDR1 is SEHNR and CDR2 FQNEAQ (reference sequence). The V and J ends lost 5 bases and 6 bases, in that order; junction bases with no gene match: 4. CDR3 length: 13 amino acids. For the CDR3, the DNA is TGTGCCAGCAGCAGGGACAGGGTTGATGGCTACACCTTC. Translating it yields CASSRDRVDGYTF.

This clonotype appeared many times. This chain connects TRBV4-1 to TRBJ2-2, with D uncertain. CDR3 length: 16 residues. Germline lookup yields CDR1 MGHRA and CDR2 YSYEKL. Trimming stripped 3 bases from V and 1 base from J, with 12 bases between. CDR3 sequence (DNA): TGCGCCAGCAGCCAGTTGAAGAGAGTGAACACCGGGGAGCTGTTTTTT. This codes for CASSQLKRVNTGELFF.

This clonotype was found many times. The chain is built from TRBV6-5 and TRBJ1-1; tentatively, D is TRBD1 (5 bases). Trimming removed 2 bases at V and 2 bases at J, with 12 bases between. Looked up from germline, CDR1 is MNHEY and CDR2 is SVGAGI. The CDR3 is made up of 15 amino acids. The CDR3 spells CASSYIGTANTEAFF. The CDR3 DNA is TGTGCCAGCAGTTACATTGGGACGGCTAACACTGAAGCTTTCTTT.

This clonotype was found many times. The V and J genes are TRBV29-1 and TRBJ2-5; weak D call: TRBD2 (7 bases). Germline values: CDR1 SQVTM, CDR2 ANQGSEA. V gave up 7 bases and J gave up 1 base, with 16 bases separating them. CDR3 length: 14 amino acids. CDR3: CSGVKGGGQETQYF. CDR3 bases: TGCAGCGGCGTGAAAGGGGGGGGCCAAGAGACCCAGTACTTC.

This clonotype came up many times. In nucleotides, the CDR3 is TGCGCCAGCAGCCAAGATCCCTCGGGACAGGGAACGCCAGGGGCAGAAAAACTGTTTTTT. This codes for CASSQDPSGQGTPGAEKLFF. This sequence joins TRBV4-1 and TRBJ1-4; 9 bases fit TRBD1. Losses at the gene ends were 0 bases for V and 8 bases for J; bases not matched to a gene: 19. The CDR3 sequence is 20 residues long. The V gene's germline CDR1 is MGHRA and CDR2 YSYEKL.

This clonotype was seen ten or more times. The rearrangement uses TRBV4-3 and TRBJ1-2; D remains ambiguous. The length of the CDR3 is 15 residues. V was cut by 1 base and J by 2 bases, with 11 bases left in between. CDR1 and CDR2 (germline): LGHNA, YSLEER. CDR3 DNA sequence: TGCGCCAGCAGCCAAGTTAATAGGGTAAACTATGGCTACACCTTC. Translation: CASSQVNRVNYGYTF.

In its sample, this clonotype was seen many times. V is TRBV6-1 and J is TRBJ1-5; 7 nucleotides line up with TRBD1. The CDR3 has 13 amino acids. Germline CDR1 reads MNHNS; CDR2 reads SASEGT. V was pared by 3 bases and J by 4 bases, with 0 bases of the junction left unmatched. The CDR3, as DNA: TGTGCCAGCAGTGACAGGGGGAATCAGCCCCAGCATTTT. Protein: CASSDRGNQPQHF.

This clonotype was found many times. The chain has TRBV3-1 and TRBJ2-1, with 13 bases aligning to TRBD2. CDR1 is LGHDT, CDR2 YNNKEL, per germline (reference sequence). The CDR3 spans 15 residues. Trimming removed 4 bases from V and 6 bases from J; junction bases left unmatched: 3. CDR3 residues: CASSLTSGGANEQFF. The CDR3 DNA is TGTGCCAGCAGCCTCACTAGCGGGGGGGCCAATGAGCAGTTCTTC.

This clonotype was seen only a few times. This chain joins TRBV7-8 and TRBJ2-7, with D perhaps matching TRBD1 or TRBD2 (5 bases each). This CDR3 contains 13 residues. V lost 5 bases to trimming and J lost 4 bases, with 12 bases between them. Germline lookup yields CDR1 SGHVS and CDR2 FQNEAQ. The CDR3 bases are TGTGCCAGCAGCCTCGTGGGGGAGTACGAGCAGTACTTC. Protein: CASSLVGEYEQYF.

As regards this clonotype: A much larger clone differs from this one at a single base, so this may be a read error. The chain is built from TRBV7-9 and TRBJ1-6, with D maybe TRBD1 (5 bases). In germline, CDR1 is SEHNR, CDR2 FQNEAQ (reference sequence). This CDR3 region has 14 residues. CDR3 in DNA: TGTACCAGCAGCTACGAGGGACGGAATTCACCCCTCCACTTT. This gives the protein CTSSYEGRNSPLHF.

This clonotype has just a few counts. The genes are TRBV19 and TRBJ2-7; TRBD1 aligns across 10 bases. J was trimmed by 3 bases and V by 3 bases; bases with no gene match: 5. The CDR3 contains 15 residues. Germline CDR1 and CDR2: LNHDA and SQIVND (reference sequence). The CDR3 reads CASSMLGQGYYEQYF. CDR3 DNA: TGTGCCAGTAGTATGCTGGGACAGGGGTACTACGAGCAGTACTTC.

Remarks on this clonotype: This may stem from a read error, because a much larger clone lies one nucleotide away. The chain uses TRBV6-1 and TRBJ2-5, with 9 bases lining up with TRBD1. The CDR3 loop spans 14 amino acids. Per germline, CDR1 MNHNS and CDR2 SASEGT. The CDR3 DNA is TGTACCAGCAGTGGAGACAGGGGGAGAGAGACCCAGTACTTC. Its protein product is CTSSGDRGRETQYF.

This clonotype occurred many times. The genes are TRBV7-2 and TRBJ2-1, with 12 bases that match TRBD2. Germline lookup yields CDR1 SGHTA and CDR2 FQGNSA. There are 14 residues in the CDR3. J gave up 9 bases and V 6 bases, and 6 bases lay outside the gene matches. Here the CDR3 DNA reads TGTGCCAGCAGACCTAGCGGGGGGGCTAGTGAGCAGTTCTTC. It translates to CASRPSGGASEQFF.

This clonotype was seen many times. V usage is TRBV4-2 and J usage is TRBJ2-1, with TRBD2 identical over 8 bases. Germline CDR1 and CDR2: LGHNA and YNFKEQ. The ends lost 0 bases at V and 2 bases at J; junction bases unmatched: 3. CDR3 length: 16 amino acids. The CDR3 spells CASSQEQRGTYNEQFF. CDR3 nucleotide sequence: TGTGCCAGCAGCCAAGAACAGCGGGGGACCTACAATGAGCAGTTCTTC.

This clonotype was detected ten times or more. The chain combines TRBV10-3 with TRBJ2-3, with D perhaps given as TRBD1 or TRBD2 (7 bases each). Germline values: CDR1 ENHRY, CDR2 SYGVKD. The CDR3 is 15 amino acids. V shed 4 bases and J shed 4 bases, with 15 bases lying between them. CDR3 sequence: CAISAQGGRADTQYF. Here the CDR3 DNA reads TGTGCCATCAGTGCCCAGGGGGGGCGCGCAGATACGCAGTATTTT.

The sample holds many counts of this clonotype. The V call is TRBV9, the J call TRBJ1-4; D is undetermined. V dropped 3 bases and J dropped 5 bases, with 11 bases sitting between them. The V gene's germline CDR1 is SGDLS and CDR2 YYNGEE. The CDR3 length is 14 residues. CDR3 residues: CASSDQKENEKLFF. The CDR3, as DNA: TGTGCCAGCAGCGACCAAAAGGAGAATGAAAAACTGTTTTTT.